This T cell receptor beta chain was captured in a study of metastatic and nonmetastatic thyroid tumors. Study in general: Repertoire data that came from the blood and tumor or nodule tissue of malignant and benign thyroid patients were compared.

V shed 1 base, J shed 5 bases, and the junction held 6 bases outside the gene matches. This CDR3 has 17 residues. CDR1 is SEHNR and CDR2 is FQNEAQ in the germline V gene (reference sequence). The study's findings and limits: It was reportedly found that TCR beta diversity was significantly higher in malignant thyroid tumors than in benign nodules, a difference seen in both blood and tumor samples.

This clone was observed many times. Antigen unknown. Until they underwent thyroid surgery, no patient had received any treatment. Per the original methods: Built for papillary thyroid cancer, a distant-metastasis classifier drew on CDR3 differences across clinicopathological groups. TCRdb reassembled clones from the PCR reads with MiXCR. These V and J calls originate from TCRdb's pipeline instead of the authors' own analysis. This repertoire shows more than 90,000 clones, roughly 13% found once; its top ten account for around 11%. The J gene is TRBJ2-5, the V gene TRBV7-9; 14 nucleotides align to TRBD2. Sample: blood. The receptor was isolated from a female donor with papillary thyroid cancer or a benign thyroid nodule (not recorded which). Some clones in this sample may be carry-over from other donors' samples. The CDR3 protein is CASSLGLAGGLGETQYF. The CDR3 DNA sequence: TGTGCCAGCAGCTTAGGACTAGCGGGAGGGCTGGGGGAGACCCAGTACTTC.